Below, 28 T cell receptor beta chains from the same sample are listed, as sequenced in a study of T cell responses to AZD1222 COVID-19 vaccine. Clones were sequenced by immunoSEQ multiplex PCR, and TCRdb holds only the in-frame ones, with some missing. There are about 120,000 clones in the sample; 75% to 90% occur only once, and approximately 2.5% lies in the top ten. The starting material was peripheral blood, obtained 28 days after the second AZD1222 dose. These receptors were obtained from an adult who received the AZD1222 COVID-19 vaccine.

The chain joins TRBV29-1 to TRBJ2-7; the match to TRBD1 covers 7 bases. CDR1 SQVTM and CDR2 ANQGSEA come from the germline V gene. Trimming removed 6 bases from V and 7 bases from J; junction bases left unmatched: 9. The CDR3 is 12 residues long. CDR3 sequence: CSVRTGTLEQYF. CDR3 nucleotides: TGCAGCGTCAGGACAGGTACCCTGGAGCAGTACTTC.

The rearrangement uses TRBV14 and TRBJ2-7; D unclear. Germline-derived CDR1 and CDR2 are SGHDN and FVKESK. V was cut by 1 base and J by 0 bases, with 13 bases left in between. This CDR3 spans 16 amino acids. The CDR3 reads CASSQGPGRSSYEQYF. The CDR3 nucleotides are TGTGCCAGCAGCCAAGGCCCCGGGCGCAGCTCCTACGAGCAGTACTTC.

This chain joins TRBV28 and TRBJ2-5, with D possibly being TRBD1 (6 bases). This CDR3 has 14 amino acids. Germline CDR1 MDHEN, CDR2 SYDVKM. V shed 2 bases and J shed 4 bases, with 11 bases lying between them. The CDR3 protein is CASSLQQGRETQYF. The CDR3 DNA reads as TGTGCCAGCAGTTTACAACAGGGCAGAGAGACCCAGTACTTC.

This chain connects TRBV5-1 to TRBJ2-1; 7 bases fit TRBD1. The V gene end was trimmed by 3 bases and the J gene end by 2 bases; junction bases not matched to a gene: 8. The CDR3 loop spans 16 amino acids. Germline values: CDR1 SGHRS, CDR2 YFSETQ. In nucleotides, the CDR3 is TGCGCCAGCAGCTCCCTCCGACAGGGACCCTACAATGAGCAGTTCTTC. Amino acid sequence: CASSSLRQGPYNEQFF.

CDR3 region: CASGDGVWDEKLFF. The CDR3, as DNA: TGTGCCAGCGGGGACGGGGTTTGGGATGAAAAACTGTTTTTT. This rearrangement joins TRBV6-5 to TRBJ1-4; a weak D match, TRBD1 (5 bases). Germline lookup yields CDR1 MNHEY and CDR2 SVGAGI. Trimming removed 8 bases from V and 6 bases from J, with 16 bases in between. The CDR3 totals 14 residues.

This chain links TRBV28 with TRBJ2-1, with D possibly TRBD2 on 6 matching bases. This CDR3 is 17 amino acids long. V was clipped by 3 bases and J by 1 base, with 16 bases between them. Germline V gene data show CDR1 as MDHEN and CDR2 as SYDVKM. The CDR3 DNA reads as TGTGCCAGCAGTTTTTCAGGGTTCGGAGGGTCCTACAATGAGCAGTTCTTC. Its translation: CASSFSGFGGSYNEQFF.

V gene TRBV6-2 or TRBV6-3 combines with J gene TRBJ1-1, with no clear D. CDR1 and CDR2 from the germline V gene are MNHEY and SVGEGT. This CDR3 region has 13 residues. V lost 6 bases to trimming and J lost 4 bases, with 12 bases between them. The CDR3, as DNA: TGTGCCAGCAGCCGGTCAGAGGGCACTGAAGCTTTCTTT. Its translation: CASSRSEGTEAFF.

The table lists this clone with a few counts. V is TRBV12-2 and J is TRBJ1-6. TRBV12-2 is a documented pseudogene. CDR3 length: 17 residues. This chain's CDR3 is CASRLPSFTDVNSPLHF. DNA for the CDR3: TGTGCAAGTCGCTTACCTTCCTTCACGGATGTGAATTCACCCCTCCACTTT.

The chain joins TRBV4-1 to TRBJ2-5; 8 nucleotides agree with TRBD2. The CDR3 is 16 amino acids. The junction had 13 bases not matched to a gene; V was cut back by 1 base and J by 9 bases. Per the germline V gene, CDR1 is MGHRA and CDR2 is YSYEKL. The CDR3, as DNA: TGCGCCAGCAGCCAAGCTGCGCGGGGGGCGCGGGAGGCCCAGTACTTC. It specifies CASSQAARGAREAQYF.

The chain uses TRBV4-1 and TRBJ1-2; 8 bases agree with TRBD1. V lost 0 bases and J lost 3; bases outside the gene matches: 3. Germline V lookup: CDR1 MGHRA, CDR2 YSYEKL. The CDR3 totals 15 residues. Here the CDR3 reads CASSQDDRGYYGYTF. The CDR3 bases are TGCGCCAGCAGCCAAGATGACAGGGGATACTATGGCTACACCTTC.

The chain couples TRBV4-1 to TRBJ1-1, with no clear D. The V gene's germline CDR1 is MGHRA and CDR2 YSYEKL. The ends were cut back, 4 bases at V and 0 bases at J, with 15 bases in the middle. The CDR3 runs to 16 residues. For the CDR3, the DNA is TGCGCCAGCAGCCCTCTCGCCGGGCGCATGAACACTGAAGCTTTCTTT. Protein product: CASSPLAGRMNTEAFF.

This clone was picked up a small number of times. V and J are TRBV19 and TRBJ2-1; TRBD1 matches 9 bases. J was trimmed by 8 bases and V by 6 bases; bases with no gene match: 11. Germline assignment: CDR1 LNHDA and CDR2 SQIVND (reference sequence). The CDR3 contains 15 residues. Here the CDR3 DNA reads TGTGCCAGTAGCAACAGGGGGCCCAAATTGGATGAGCAGTTCTTC. Protein product: CASSNRGPKLDEQFF. Full variable domain (outside the CDR3, taken from reference TRBV19 and TRBJ2-1): DGGITQSPKYLFRKEGQNVTLSCEQNLNHDAMYWYRQDPGQGLRLIYYSQIVNDFQKGDIAEGYSVSREKKESFPLTVTSAQKNPTAFYLCASSNRGPKLDEQFFGPGTRLTVL.

This chain joins TRBV19 and TRBJ2-2; 8 positions match TRBD2. Trimming cost V 8 bases and J 0 bases; bases outside gene matches: 11. The germline CDR1 and CDR2 sequences are LNHDA and SQIVND (reference sequence). This CDR3 contains 17 residues. Here the CDR3 DNA reads TGTGCCAGTCATAGGCTAAGCGGGGGACCGAACACCGGGGAGCTGTTTTTT. Translation gives CASHRLSGGPNTGELFF.

This clone showed up just once. The chain combines TRBV19 with TRBJ1-1, with D possibly matching TRBD1 (6 bases). Germline V lookup: CDR1 LNHDA, CDR2 SQIVND (reference sequence). The CDR3 is made up of 15 amino acids. The germline V and J ends were trimmed by 5 bases and 1 base, with 14 bases remaining between them. CDR3: CASSPPTGRNTEAFF. CDR3 sequence (DNA): TGTGCCAGTAGTCCCCCCACAGGGCGGAACACTGAAGCTTTCTTT.

The chain couples TRBV10-3 to TRBJ1-1; D ambiguous. V was pared by 11 bases and J by 9 bases, with 19 bases between. The CDR3 sequence is 12 residues long. In germline, CDR1 is ENHRY, CDR2 SYGVKD. The CDR3 spells CASMAGGEKAFF. The CDR3 coding sequence is TGTGCCTCAATGGCAGGTGGCGAAAAAGCTTTCTTT.

The chain couples TRBV6-6 to TRBJ1-1, with D possibly being TRBD1 (5 bases). V gave up 7 bases and J gave up 3 bases, with 12 bases separating them. CDR1 MNHNY and CDR2 SVGAGI come from the germline V gene (reference sequence). This CDR3 contains 13 residues. The CDR3 protein is CASNVGPYTEAFF. Here the CDR3 DNA reads TGTGCCAGCAATGTGGGGCCTTACACTGAAGCTTTCTTT.

The gene calls are TRBV12-5 and TRBJ1-1, with D unresolved. V was clipped by 1 base and J by 1 base, with 4 bases between them. CDR3 size: 13 residues. Germline V gene data show CDR1 as LGHNT and CDR2 as FRNRAP. CDR3 loop: CASGLDRNTEAFF. In DNA, the CDR3 is TGTGCTAGTGGTTTGGACAGGAACACTGAAGCTTTCTTT.

The chain couples TRBV5-4 to TRBJ2-2; the D gene could be TRBD1 or TRBD2 (6 bases each). This CDR3 has 18 amino acids. Trimming took off 2 bases at V and 6 bases at J, with 23 bases between the two ends. CDR1 SGHNT and CDR2 YYREEE come from the germline V gene (reference sequence). For the CDR3, the DNA is TGTGCCAGCAGCTTTCGGACAGCACTATCGGGGGTTCCCGGGGAGCTGTTTTTT. Translating gives CASSFRTALSGVPGELFF.

The gene calls are TRBV7-9 and TRBJ2-7, with TRBD1 identical over 9 bases. The CDR3 runs 15 residues. The V and J ends lost 4 bases and 8 bases, in that order; junction bases with no gene match: 12. Germline-derived CDR1 and CDR2 are SEHNR and FQNEAQ (reference sequence). The CDR3 reads CASSSWTGVRGKQYF. The CDR3 region has the DNA TGTGCCAGCAGCTCCTGGACAGGGGTTCGTGGGAAGCAGTACTTC.

The CDR3 sequence: CASSPTGGGYNEQFF. The CDR3 DNA reads as TGCGCCAGCAGCCCGACAGGGGGCGGCTACAATGAGCAGTTCTTC. The V call is TRBV5-1, the J call TRBJ2-1; 10 bases fit TRBD1. The CDR3 is 15 residues long. The V gene end was trimmed by 4 bases and the J gene end by 3 bases; junction bases not matched to a gene: 4. Per germline, CDR1 SGHRS and CDR2 YFSETQ.

In its sample, this clone was seen once. J is TRBJ1-1 and V is TRBV5-4; D is perhaps TRBD1 (6 bases). V shed 4 bases and J shed 8 bases, with 9 bases lying between them. Germline V gene lookup returns CDR1 SGHNT and CDR2 YYREEE (reference sequence). The CDR3 extends over 11 amino acids. The CDR3 coding sequence is TGTGCCAGCAGCAGGGGGTTAGAAGCTTTCTTT. Translation: CASSRGLEAFF.

This chain joins TRBV3-1 (or the pseudogene TRBV3-2) and TRBJ2-3; D ambiguous. The V end was cut by 4 bases, the J end by 0 bases, with 5 bases between. CDR1 and CDR2 from the germline V gene are LGHDT and YNNKEL (reference sequence). The CDR3 is 13 amino acids. CDR3 amino acids: CASSLFSTDTQYF. In nucleotides, the CDR3 is TGTGCCAGCAGCCTTTTCAGCACAGATACGCAGTATTTT.

The chain has TRBV5-5 and TRBJ1-5, with TRBD1 matching over 7 bases. The CDR3 has 13 amino acids. J was trimmed by 7 bases and V by 0 bases; bases with no gene match: 1. CDR1 and CDR2 (germline): SGHKS, YYEKEE (reference sequence). Here the CDR3 DNA reads TGTGCCAGCAGCTTGGCAGGGGGACAGCCCCAGCATTTT. This encodes CASSLAGGQPQHF.

J is TRBJ2-2 and V is TRBV18, with 11 nucleotides matching TRBD2. The CDR3 has 16 residues. Germline values: CDR1 KGHSH, CDR2 LQKENI. J lost 1 base, V lost 6 bases, and 4 bases had no gene match. The DNA of the CDR3 is TGTGCCAGCTCCCCAGGACTAGCGGGGAACACCGGGGAGCTGTTTTTT. This translates into CASSPGLAGNTGELFF. Based on the CDR3 plus reference TRBV18 and TRBJ2-2, the full variable domain is NAGVMQNPRHLVRRRGQEARLRCSPMKGHSHVYWYRQLPEEGLKFMVYLQKENIIDESGMPKERFSAEFPKEGPSILRIQQVVRGDSAAYFCASSPGLAGNTGELFFGEGSRLTVL.

The CDR3 nucleotides are TGTGCCAGCAGCTTAGAGGGGGCCCCCCATCAGCCCCAGCATTTT. Encoded protein: CASSLEGAPHQPQHF. The genes are TRBV7-2 and TRBJ1-5, with 7 bases identical to TRBD1. With V trimmed by 1 base and J by 5 bases, 5 bases remained unmatched. CDR1 is SGHTA, CDR2 FQGNSA, per germline. This CDR3 is built from 15 residues.

The rearrangement uses TRBV7-2 and TRBJ1-5; TRBD1 might be the D (6 bases). V was trimmed by 5 bases and J by 6 bases, leaving 14 bases between them. The CDR3 sequence is 14 residues long. Germline assignment: CDR1 SGHTA and CDR2 FQGNSA. The chain's CDR3 is CASSVREGGQPQHF. The CDR3 coding sequence is TGTGCCAGCAGCGTCAGGGAAGGGGGTCAGCCCCAGCATTTT. Full variable domain (remainder filled in from reference TRBV7-2 and TRBJ1-5): GAGVSQSPSNKVTEKGKDVELRCDPISGHTALYWYRQSLGQGLEFLIYFQGNSAPDKSGLPSDRFSAERTGGSVSTLTIQRTQQEDSAVYLCASSVREGGQPQHFGDGTRLSIL.

This clone was detected only once. The V and J genes are TRBV5-1 and TRBJ1-3; no clear D. With 7 bases removed from V and 0 bases from J, the gap between germline ends came to 11 bases. Germline lookup yields CDR1 SGHRS and CDR2 YFSETQ. CDR3 length: 14 amino acids. In DNA, the CDR3 is TGCGCCAGCGCCCCAGGAACCTCTGGAAACACCATATATTTT. Amino acid sequence: CASAPGTSGNTIYF.

V and J are TRBV6-2 or TRBV6-3 and TRBJ1-1; D uncertain. Germline V gives CDR1 MNHEY, CDR2 SVGEGT. V lost 4 bases and J lost 5, with 11 bases in between. The CDR3 runs 13 residues. The CDR3 DNA reads as TGTGCCAGCAGTTTCAACAGAGGTACTGAAGCTTTCTTT. Encoded protein: CASSFNRGTEAFF.